This T cell receptor beta chain is drawn from a study of blood T cell repertoires in COVID-19. Individuals aged roughly 18 to 95 years were recruited from 24 US areas. In Cohort 3, a recovered donor had either two negative PCRs, clearance, or symptom resolution. This table comes from immunoSEQ multiplex PCR, and its TCRdb copy is limited to in-frame clones, with some not included. The sample lists some 430,000 clones, less than 95% occurring once. Germline V gene data show CDR1 as MNHEY and CDR2 as SVGAGI. V shed 8 bases and J shed 2 bases, with 12 bases lying between them. The CDR3 is 13 residues long.

This clonotype originated in a young man who had recovered from COVID-19. The chain links TRBV6-5 to TRBJ1-1, with TRBD1 as a possible D gene (5 bases). Sequenced: PBMCs or T cells enriched from blood (not recorded which). CDR3 region: CASGRGINTEAFF. CDR3 bases: TGTGCCAGCGGGCGGGGGATCAACACTGAAGCTTTCTTT.